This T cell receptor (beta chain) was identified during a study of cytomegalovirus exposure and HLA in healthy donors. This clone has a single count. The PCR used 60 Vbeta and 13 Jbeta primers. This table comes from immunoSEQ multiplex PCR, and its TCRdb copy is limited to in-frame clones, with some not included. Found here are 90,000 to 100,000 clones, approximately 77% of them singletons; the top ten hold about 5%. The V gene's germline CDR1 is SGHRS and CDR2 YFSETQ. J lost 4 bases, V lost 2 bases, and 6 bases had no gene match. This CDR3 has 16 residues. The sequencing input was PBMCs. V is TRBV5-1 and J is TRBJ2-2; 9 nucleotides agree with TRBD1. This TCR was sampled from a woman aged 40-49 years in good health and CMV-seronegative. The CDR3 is CASSFQGQGLTGELFF. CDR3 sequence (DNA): TGCGCCAGCAGCTTCCAGGGACAGGGCCTCACCGGGGAGCTGTTTTTT.